Included here is one T cell receptor (beta chain) sequence, with context. This sample stems from a study of blood T cell repertoires in COVID-19. Original handling: Nucleated cell number was recorded as an estimate derived from reference gene primer amplification. TCRdb keeps only in-frame clones here, not all; method: immunoSEQ multiplex PCR. V, J and clone size were drawn from that table, and D and trimming were deduced from the DNA. The sample has some 150,000 clones; around 82% are singletons. V was trimmed by 5 bases and J by 7 bases, leaving 11 bases between them. Germline V gene sequence: CDR1 SGHTA, CDR2 FQGNSA. CDR3 length: 13 residues.

V is TRBV7-2 and J is TRBJ1-4, with D possibly TRBD1 on 5 matching bases. The sequence was collected from an older woman with acute or convalescent COVID-19. The sample comprised peripheral blood. CDR3 DNA sequence: TGTGCCAGCAGCCTCGGGGGGGGTGAAAAACTGTTTTTT. Protein sequence: CASSLGGGEKLFF.